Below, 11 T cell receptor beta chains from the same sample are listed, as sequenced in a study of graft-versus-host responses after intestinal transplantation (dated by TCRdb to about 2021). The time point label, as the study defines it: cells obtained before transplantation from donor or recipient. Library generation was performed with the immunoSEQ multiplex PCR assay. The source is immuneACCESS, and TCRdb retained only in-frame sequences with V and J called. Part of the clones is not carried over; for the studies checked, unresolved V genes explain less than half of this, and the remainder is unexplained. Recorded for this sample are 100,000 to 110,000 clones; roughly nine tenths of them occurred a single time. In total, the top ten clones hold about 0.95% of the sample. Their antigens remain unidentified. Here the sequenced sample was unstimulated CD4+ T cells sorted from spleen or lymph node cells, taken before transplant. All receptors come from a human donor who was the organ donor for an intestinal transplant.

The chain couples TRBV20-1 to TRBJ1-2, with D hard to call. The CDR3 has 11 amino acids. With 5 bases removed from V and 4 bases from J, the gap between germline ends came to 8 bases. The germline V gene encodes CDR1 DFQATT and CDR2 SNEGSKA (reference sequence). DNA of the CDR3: TGCAGTGCTGGCAGCCTCTATGGCTACACCTTC. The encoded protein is CSAGSLYGYTF.

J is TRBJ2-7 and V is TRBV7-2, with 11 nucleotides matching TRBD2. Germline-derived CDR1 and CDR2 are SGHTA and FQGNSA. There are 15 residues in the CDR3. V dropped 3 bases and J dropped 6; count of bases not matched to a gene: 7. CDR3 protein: CASSFFRLAGSEQYF. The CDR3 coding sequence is TGTGCCAGCAGCTTTTTCCGACTAGCGGGGAGCGAGCAGTACTTC.

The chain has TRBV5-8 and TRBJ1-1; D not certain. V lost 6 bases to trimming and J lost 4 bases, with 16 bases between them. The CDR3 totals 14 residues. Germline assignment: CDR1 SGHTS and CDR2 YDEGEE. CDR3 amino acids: CASKSPLVGTEAFF. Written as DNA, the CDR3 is TGTGCCAGCAAGAGCCCGCTGGTAGGCACTGAAGCTTTCTTT. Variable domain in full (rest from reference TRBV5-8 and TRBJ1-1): EAGVTQSPTHLIKTRGQQATLRCSPISGHTSVYWYQQALGLGLQFLLWYDEGEERNRGNFPPRFSGRQFPNYSSELNVNALELEDSALYLCASKSPLVGTEAFFGQGTRLTVV.

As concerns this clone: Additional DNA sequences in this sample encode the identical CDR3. The chain's CDR3 is CASTTGGGWKSPLHF. CDR3 DNA sequence: TGTGCCAGTACGACAGGGGGGGGGTGGAAATCACCCCTCCACTTT. The chain links TRBV28 to TRBJ1-6; TRBD1 aligns across 9 bases. Germline assignment: CDR1 MDHEN and CDR2 SYDVKM. V was pared by 9 bases and J by 10 bases, with 13 bases of the junction left unmatched. The CDR3 consists of 15 residues.

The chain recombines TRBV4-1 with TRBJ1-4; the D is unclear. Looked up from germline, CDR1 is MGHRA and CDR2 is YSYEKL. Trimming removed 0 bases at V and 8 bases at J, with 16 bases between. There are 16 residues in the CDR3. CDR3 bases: TGCGCCAGCAGCCAAGATCTCGGAAAATTCACGGAAAAACTGTTTTTT. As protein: CASSQDLGKFTEKLFF.

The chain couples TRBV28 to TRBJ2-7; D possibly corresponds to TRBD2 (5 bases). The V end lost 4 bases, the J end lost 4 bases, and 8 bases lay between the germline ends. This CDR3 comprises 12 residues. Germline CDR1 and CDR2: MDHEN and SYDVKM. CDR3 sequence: CASSWGVYEQYF. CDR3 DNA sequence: TGTGCCAGCAGTTGGGGAGTTTACGAGCAGTACTTC.

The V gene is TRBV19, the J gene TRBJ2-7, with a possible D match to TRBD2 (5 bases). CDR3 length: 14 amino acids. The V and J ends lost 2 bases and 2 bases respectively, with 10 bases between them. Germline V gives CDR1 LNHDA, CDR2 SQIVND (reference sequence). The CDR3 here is CASSIRGTAYEQYF. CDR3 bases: TGTGCCAGTAGTATACGGGGAACTGCCTACGAGCAGTACTTC.

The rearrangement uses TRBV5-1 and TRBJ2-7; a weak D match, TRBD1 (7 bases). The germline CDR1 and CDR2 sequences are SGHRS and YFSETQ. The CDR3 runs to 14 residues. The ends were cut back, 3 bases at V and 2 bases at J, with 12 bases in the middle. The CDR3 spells CASSSGDRTYEQYF. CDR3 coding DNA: TGCGCCAGCAGCTCGGGGGACAGAACCTACGAGCAGTACTTC.

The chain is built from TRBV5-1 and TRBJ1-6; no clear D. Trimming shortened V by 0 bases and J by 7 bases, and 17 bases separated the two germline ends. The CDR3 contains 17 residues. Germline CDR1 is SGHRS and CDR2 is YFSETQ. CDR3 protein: CASSLGARSVRNSPLHF. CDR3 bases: TGCGCCAGCAGCTTGGGGGCTCGGTCCGTCCGGAATTCACCCCTCCACTTT.

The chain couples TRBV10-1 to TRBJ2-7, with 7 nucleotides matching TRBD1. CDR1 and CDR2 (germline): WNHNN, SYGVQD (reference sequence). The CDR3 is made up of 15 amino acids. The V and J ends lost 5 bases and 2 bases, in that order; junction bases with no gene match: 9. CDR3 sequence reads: CASSTLTGIPYEQYF. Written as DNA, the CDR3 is TGCGCCAGCAGTACCCTGACAGGGATCCCCTACGAGCAGTACTTC.

CDR3 DNA sequence: TGTGCCAGCAGTCCTTCCGGGGATCCCTATGGCTACACCTTC. This gives the protein CASSPSGDPYGYTF. The rearrangement uses TRBV6-5 and TRBJ1-2; unclear D gene. This CDR3 region has 14 residues. Trimming removed 5 bases at V and 4 bases at J, with 14 bases between. From germline, CDR1 is MNHEY and CDR2 SVGAGI.